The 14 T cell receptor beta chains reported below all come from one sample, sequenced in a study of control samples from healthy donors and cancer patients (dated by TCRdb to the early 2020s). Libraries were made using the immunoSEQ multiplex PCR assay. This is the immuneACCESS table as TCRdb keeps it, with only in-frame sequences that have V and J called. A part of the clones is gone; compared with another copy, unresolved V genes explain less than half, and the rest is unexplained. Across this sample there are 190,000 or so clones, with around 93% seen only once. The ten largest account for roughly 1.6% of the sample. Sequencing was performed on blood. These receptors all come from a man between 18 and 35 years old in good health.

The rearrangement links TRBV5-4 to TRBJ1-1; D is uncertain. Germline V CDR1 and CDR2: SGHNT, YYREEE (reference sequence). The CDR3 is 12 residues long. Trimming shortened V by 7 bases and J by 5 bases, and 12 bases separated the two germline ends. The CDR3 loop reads CASSGGETEAFF. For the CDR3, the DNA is TGTGCCAGCTCCGGTGGGGAAACTGAAGCTTTCTTT. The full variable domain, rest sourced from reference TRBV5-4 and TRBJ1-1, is ETGVTQSPTHLIKTRGQQVTLRCSSQSGHNTVSWYQQALGQGPQFIFQYYREEENGRGNFPPRFSGLQFPNYSSELNVNALELDDSALYLCASSGGETEAFFGQGTRLTVV.

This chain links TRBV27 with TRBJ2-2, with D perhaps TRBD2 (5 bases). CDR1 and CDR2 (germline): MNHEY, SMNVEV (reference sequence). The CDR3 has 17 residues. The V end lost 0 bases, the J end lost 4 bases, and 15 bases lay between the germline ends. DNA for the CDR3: TGTGCCAGCAGTTTATCATTCAGGACTGTTGGCACCGGGGAGCTGTTTTTT. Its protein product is CASSLSFRTVGTGELFF.

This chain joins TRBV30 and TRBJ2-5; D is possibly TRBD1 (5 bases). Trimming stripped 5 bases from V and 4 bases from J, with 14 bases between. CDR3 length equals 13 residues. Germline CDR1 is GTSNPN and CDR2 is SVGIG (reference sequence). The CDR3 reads CAWGQGSGETQYF. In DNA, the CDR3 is TGTGCCTGGGGGCAGGGAAGTGGAGAGACCCAGTACTTC.

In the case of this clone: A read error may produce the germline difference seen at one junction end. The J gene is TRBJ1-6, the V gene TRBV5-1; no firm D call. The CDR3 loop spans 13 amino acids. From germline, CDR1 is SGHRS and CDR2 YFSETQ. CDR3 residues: CASSLGSASPLHF. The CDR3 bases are TGCGCCAGCAGTTTGGGATCCGCTTCACCCCTCCACTTT.

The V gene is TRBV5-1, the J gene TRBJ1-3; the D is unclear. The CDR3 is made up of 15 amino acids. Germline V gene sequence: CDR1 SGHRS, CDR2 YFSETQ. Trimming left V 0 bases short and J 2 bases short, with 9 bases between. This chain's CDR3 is CASSLGGFAGNTIYF. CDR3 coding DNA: TGCGCCAGCAGCTTGGGAGGATTTGCTGGAAACACCATATATTTT.

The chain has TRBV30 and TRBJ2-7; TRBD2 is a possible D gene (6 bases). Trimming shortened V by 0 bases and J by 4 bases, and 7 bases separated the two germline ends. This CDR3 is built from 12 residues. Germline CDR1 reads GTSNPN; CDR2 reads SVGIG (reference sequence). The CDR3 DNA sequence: TGTGCCTGGAGTGTCGCGGGGTACGAGCAGTACTTC. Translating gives CAWSVAGYEQYF.

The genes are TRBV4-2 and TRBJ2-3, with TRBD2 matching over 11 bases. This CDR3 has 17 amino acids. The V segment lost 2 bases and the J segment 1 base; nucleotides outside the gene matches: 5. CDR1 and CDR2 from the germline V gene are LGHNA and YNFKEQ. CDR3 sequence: CASSQPLTSGGTDTQYF. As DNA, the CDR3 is TGTGCCAGCAGCCAACCCCTGACTAGCGGGGGCACAGATACGCAGTATTTT.

The CDR3 sequence: CAWSVHGNTGELFF. DNA of the CDR3: TGTGCCTGGAGTGTACATGGTAACACCGGGGAGCTGTTTTTT. The genes are TRBV30 and TRBJ2-2, with D unclear. Between the trimmed V and J ends, which lost 0 bases and 2 bases, there was a span of 7 bases. CDR3 length: 14 amino acids. Germline V lookup: CDR1 GTSNPN, CDR2 SVGIG (reference sequence). Using reference TRBV30 and TRBJ2-2 for the parts outside the CDR3, the full variable domain is SQTIHQWPATLVQPVGSPLSLECTVEGTSNPNLYWYRQAAGRGLQLLFYSVGIGQISSEVPQNLSASRPQDRQFILSSKKLLLSDSGFYLCAWSVHGNTGELFFGEGSRLTVL.

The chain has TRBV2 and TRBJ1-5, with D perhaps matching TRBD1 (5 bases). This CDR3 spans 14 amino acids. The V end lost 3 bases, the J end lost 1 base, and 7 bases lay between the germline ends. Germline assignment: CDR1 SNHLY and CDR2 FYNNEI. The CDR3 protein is CASSDRVSNQPQHF. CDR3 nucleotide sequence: TGTGCCAGCAGTGACAGGGTCAGCAATCAGCCCCAGCATTTT. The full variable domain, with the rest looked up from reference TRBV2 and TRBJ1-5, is EPEVTQTPSHQVTQMGQEVILRCVPISNHLYFYWYRQILGQKVEFLVSFYNNEISEKSEIFDDQFSVERPDGSNFTLKIRSTKLEDSAMYFCASSDRVSNQPQHFGDGTRLSIL.

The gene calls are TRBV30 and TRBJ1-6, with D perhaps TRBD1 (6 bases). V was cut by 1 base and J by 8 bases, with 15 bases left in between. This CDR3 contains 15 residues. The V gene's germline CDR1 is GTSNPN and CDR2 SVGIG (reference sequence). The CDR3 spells CAWSAVKQGYSPLHF. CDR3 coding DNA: TGTGCCTGGAGTGCCGTAAAACAGGGTTATTCACCCCTCCACTTT.

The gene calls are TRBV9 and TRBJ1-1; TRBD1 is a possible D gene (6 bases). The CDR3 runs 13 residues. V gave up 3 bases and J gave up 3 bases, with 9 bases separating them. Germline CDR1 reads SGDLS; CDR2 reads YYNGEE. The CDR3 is CASSGQVYTEAFF. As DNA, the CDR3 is TGTGCCAGCAGCGGACAGGTTTACACTGAAGCTTTCTTT.

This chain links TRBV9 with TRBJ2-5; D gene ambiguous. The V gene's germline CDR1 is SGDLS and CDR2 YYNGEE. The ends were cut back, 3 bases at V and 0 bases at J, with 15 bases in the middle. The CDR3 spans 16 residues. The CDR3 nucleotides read TGTGCCAGCAGCGAGAGCTCCACCACATACCAAGAGACCCAGTACTTC. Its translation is CASSESSTTYQETQYF.

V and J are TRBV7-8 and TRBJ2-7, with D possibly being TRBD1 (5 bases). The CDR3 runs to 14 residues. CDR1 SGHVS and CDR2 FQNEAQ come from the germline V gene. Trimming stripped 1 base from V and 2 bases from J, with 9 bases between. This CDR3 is CASSLDRLTYEQYF. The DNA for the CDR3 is TGTGCCAGCAGCTTAGACAGGTTGACCTACGAGCAGTACTTC.

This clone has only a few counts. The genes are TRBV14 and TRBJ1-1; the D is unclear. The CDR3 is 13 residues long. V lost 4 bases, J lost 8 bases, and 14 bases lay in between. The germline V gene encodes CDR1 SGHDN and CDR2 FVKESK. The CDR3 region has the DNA TGTGCCAGCAGCCGAGTAGATCTAGAGGAAGCTTTCTTT. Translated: CASSRVDLEEAFF.